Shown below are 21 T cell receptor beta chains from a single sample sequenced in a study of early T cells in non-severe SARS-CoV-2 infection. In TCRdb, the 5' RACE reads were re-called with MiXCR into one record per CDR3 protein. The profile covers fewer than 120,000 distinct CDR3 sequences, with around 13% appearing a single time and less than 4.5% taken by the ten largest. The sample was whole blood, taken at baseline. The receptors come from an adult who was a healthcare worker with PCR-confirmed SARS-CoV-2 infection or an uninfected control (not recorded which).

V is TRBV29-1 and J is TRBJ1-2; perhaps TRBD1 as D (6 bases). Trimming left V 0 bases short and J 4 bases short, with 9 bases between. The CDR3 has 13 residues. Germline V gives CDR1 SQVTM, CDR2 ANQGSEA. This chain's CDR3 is CSVEEGTFYGYTF. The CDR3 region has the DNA TGCAGCGTTGAAGAAGGGACATTCTATGGCTACACCTTC.

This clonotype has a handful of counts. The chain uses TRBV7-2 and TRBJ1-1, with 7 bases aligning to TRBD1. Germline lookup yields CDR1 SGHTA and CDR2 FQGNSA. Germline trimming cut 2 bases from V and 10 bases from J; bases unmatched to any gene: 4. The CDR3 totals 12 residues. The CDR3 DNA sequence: TGTGCCAGCAGCTTAAGACAGGGCTTAGCTTTCTTT. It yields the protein CASSLRQGLAFF. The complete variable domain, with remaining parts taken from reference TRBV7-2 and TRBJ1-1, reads GAGVSQSPSNKVTEKGKDVELRCDPISGHTALYWYRQSLGQGLEFLIYFQGNSAPDKSGLPSDRFSAERTGGSVSTLTIQRTQQEDSAVYLCASSLRQGLAFFGQGTRLTVV.

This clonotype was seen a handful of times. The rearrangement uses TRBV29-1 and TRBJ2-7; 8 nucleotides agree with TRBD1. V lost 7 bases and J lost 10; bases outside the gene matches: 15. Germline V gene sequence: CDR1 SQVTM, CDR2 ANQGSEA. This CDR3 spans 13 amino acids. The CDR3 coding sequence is TGCAGCGGCGGGGACAGGATGCGTAGGGGTCAGTACTTC. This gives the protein CSGGDRMRRGQYF.

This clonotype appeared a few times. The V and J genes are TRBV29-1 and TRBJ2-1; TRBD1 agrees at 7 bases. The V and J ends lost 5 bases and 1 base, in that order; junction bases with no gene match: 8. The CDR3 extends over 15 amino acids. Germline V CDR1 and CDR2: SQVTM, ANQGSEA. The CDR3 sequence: CSVQTGKISYNEQFF. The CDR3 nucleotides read TGCAGCGTTCAGACAGGGAAAATATCCTACAATGAGCAGTTCTTC.

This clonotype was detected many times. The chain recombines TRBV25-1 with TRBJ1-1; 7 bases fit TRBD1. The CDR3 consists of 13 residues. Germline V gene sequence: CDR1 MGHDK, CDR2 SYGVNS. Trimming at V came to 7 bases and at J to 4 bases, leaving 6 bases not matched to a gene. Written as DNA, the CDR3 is TGTGCCAGCAAGGACAGGATGGGCACTGAAGCTTTCTTT. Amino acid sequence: CASKDRMGTEAFF.

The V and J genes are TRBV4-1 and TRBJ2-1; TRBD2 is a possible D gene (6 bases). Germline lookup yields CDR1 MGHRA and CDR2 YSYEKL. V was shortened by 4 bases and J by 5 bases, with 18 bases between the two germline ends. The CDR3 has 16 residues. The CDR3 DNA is TGCGCCAGCAGCCTATATCCGGCGGGGCGTCACAATGAGCAGTTCTTC. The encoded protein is CASSLYPAGRHNEQFF.

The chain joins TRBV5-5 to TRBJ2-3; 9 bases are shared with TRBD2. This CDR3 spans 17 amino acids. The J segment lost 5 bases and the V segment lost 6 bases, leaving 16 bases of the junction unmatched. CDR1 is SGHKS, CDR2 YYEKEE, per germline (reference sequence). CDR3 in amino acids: CASTHSGIAGEGDTQYF. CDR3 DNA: TGTGCCAGCACCCATAGCGGGATAGCGGGGGAAGGAGATACGCAGTATTTT.

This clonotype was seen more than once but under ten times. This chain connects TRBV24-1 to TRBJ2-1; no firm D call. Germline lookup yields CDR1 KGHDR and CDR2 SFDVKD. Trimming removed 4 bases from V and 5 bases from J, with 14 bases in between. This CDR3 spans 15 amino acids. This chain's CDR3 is CATSDPTLLDNEQFF. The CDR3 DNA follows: TGTGCCACCAGTGACCCGACCCTTTTGGACAATGAGCAGTTCTTC.

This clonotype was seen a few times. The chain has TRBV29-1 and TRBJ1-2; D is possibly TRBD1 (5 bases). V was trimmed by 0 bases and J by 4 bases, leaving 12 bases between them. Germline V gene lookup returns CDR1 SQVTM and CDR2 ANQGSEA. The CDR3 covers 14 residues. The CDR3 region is CSVEETGPPYGYTF. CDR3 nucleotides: TGCAGCGTTGAAGAAACAGGTCCCCCCTATGGCTACACCTTC.

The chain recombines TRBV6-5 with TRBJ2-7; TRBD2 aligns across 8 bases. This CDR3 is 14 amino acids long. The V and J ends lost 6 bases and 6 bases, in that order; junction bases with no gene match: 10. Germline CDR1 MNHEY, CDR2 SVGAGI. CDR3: CASRSGGAVREQYF. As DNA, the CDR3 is TGTGCCAGCAGGTCGGGGGGGGCCGTCCGCGAGCAGTACTTC.

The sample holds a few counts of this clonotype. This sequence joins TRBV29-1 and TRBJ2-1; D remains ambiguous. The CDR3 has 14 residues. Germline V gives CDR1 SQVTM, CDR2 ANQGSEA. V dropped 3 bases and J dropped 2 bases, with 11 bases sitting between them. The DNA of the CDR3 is TGCAGCGTTGATGCCTGGGTCCCCTACAATGAGCAGTTCTTC. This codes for CSVDAWVPYNEQFF.

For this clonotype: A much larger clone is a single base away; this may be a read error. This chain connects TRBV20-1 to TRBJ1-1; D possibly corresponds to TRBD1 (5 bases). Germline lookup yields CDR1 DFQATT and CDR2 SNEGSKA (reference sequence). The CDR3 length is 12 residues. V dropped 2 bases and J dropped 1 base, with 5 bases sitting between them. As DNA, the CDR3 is TGCAGTGCTAGAAGGGGGAACACTGAAGCTTTCTTT. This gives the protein CSARRGNTEAFF.

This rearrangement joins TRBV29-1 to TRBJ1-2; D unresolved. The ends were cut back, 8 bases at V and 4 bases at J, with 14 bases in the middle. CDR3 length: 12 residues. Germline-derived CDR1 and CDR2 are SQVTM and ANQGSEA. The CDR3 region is CSFSRVGYGYTF. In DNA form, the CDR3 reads TGCAGCTTTTCGCGTGTGGGCTATGGCTACACCTTC.

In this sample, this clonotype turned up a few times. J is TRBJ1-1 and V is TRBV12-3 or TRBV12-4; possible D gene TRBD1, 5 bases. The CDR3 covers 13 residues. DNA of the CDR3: TGTGCTGGGGGTCAGGGTCCGAACACTGAAGCTTTCTTT. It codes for CAGGQGPNTEAFF.

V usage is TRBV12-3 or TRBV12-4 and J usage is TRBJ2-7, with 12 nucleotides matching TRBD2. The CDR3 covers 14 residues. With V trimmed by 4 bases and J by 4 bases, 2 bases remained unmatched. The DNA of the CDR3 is TGTGCCAGCAGTTCTAGCGGGGGGGCTTACGAGCAGTACTTC. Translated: CASSSSGGAYEQYF.

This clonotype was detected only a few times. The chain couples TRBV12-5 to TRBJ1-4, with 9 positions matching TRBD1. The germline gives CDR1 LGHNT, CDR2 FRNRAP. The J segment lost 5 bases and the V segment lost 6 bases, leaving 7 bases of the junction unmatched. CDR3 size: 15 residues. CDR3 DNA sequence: TGTGCTAGTGGACCGGGACAGGGATTCAATGAAAAACTGTTTTTT. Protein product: CASGPGQGFNEKLFF.

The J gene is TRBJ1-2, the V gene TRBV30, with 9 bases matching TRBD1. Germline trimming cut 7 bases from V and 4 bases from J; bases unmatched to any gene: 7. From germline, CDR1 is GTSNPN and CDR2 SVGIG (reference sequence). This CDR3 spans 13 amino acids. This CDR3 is CASGQGLVYGYTF. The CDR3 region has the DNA TGTGCCTCAGGACAGGGGTTGGTCTATGGCTACACCTTC.

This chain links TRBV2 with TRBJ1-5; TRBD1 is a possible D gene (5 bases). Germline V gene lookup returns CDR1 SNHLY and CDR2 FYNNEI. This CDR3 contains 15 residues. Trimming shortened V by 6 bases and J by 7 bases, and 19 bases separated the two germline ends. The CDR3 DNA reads TGTGCCAGCAGCCGAGATAAGGGGCAAGGACAGCCCCAGCATTTT. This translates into CASSRDKGQGQPQHF.

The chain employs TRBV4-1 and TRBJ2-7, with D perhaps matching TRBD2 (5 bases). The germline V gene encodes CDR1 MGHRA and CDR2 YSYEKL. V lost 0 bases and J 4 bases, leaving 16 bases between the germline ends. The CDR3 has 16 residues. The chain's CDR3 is CASSQDERTGEYEQYF. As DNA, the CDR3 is TGCGCCAGCAGCCAAGATGAACGGACTGGCGAGTACGAGCAGTACTTC.

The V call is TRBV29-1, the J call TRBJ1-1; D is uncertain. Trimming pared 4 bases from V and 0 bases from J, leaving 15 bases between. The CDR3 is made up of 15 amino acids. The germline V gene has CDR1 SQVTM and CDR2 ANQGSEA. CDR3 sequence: CSVASQSTMNTEAFF. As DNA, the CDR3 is TGCAGCGTTGCGTCCCAGTCGACTATGAACACTGAAGCTTTCTTT.

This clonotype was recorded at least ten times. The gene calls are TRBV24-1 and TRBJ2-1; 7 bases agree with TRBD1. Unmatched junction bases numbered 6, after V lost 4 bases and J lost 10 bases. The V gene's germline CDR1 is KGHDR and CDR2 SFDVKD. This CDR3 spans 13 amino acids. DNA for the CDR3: TGTGCCACCAGTGACTTTGACAGGGCGGAGCAGTTCTTC. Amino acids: CATSDFDRAEQFF.